The 17 T cell receptor beta chains in this list originate from one sample, sequenced in a study of beta chain features in type 1 diabetes (dated by TCRdb to 2017 to 2018). The library relied on the immunoSEQ multiplex PCR assay. The entire isolated RNA was reverse transcribed using the High Capacity cDNA Reverse Transcription Kit, and thus expressed TCRB transcripts were sequenced. Sourced from immuneACCESS, this table was stored by TCRdb with only in-frame sequences that have V and J called. A share of the clones is absent; for the studies checked, an unresolved V gene accounts for under half, and the remainder has no known explanation. The sample records approximately 52,000 clones, 55% to 75% of which are singletons. The ten biggest clones cover approximately 0.29% of the sample. Antigens of these TCRs are unknown. General findings and caveats noted by the study authors: In all four CD4+ subsets, TCRB CDR3 length was moderately but significantly shorter in type 1 diabetes patients.

The specimen sequenced was stem cell memory CD4+ T cells from blood. In light of the paper, this sample's cell subset or site label describes: stem cell-like memory CD4+ T cells. The receptors were sampled from a woman in her twenties or thirties with type 1 diabetes.

J is TRBJ2-2 and V is TRBV11-2; D gene uncertain. V dropped 0 bases and J dropped 6 bases, with 8 bases sitting between them. CDR1 and CDR2 from the germline V gene are SGHAT and FQNNGV. The CDR3 spans 14 residues. In DNA, the CDR3 is TGTGCCAGCAGCTTAGACCGGTTTCCCGGGGAGCTGTTTTTT. It specifies CASSLDRFPGELFF.

The gene calls are TRBV19 and TRBJ2-5, with a tentative D call TRBD1 (6 bases). Judging by the DNA end, TRBJ2-7 fits better; the J call may be wrong. The germline V gene encodes CDR1 LNHDA and CDR2 SQIVND (reference sequence). The CDR3 covers 13 residues. CDR3 bases: TGTGCCAGTAATAGGGGGAACTCCTACGAGCAGTACTTC. This sequence encodes CASNRGNSYEQYF.

V is TRBV2 and J is TRBJ1-2; 8 bases are a match to TRBD1. There are 16 residues in the CDR3. J was trimmed by 8 bases and V by 2 bases; bases with no gene match: 13. Germline V lookup: CDR1 SNHLY, CDR2 FYNNEI. The CDR3 is CASSERRGDRYDGYTF. The CDR3 DNA follows: TGTGCCAGCAGTGAAAGGCGCGGGGACAGGTACGACGGCTACACCTTC.

The chain carries TRBV6-1 and TRBJ1-1; the D gene is possibly TRBD1 (5 bases). This CDR3 has 13 residues. Looked up from germline, CDR1 is MNHNS and CDR2 is SASEGT. V gave up 6 bases and J gave up 0 bases, with 8 bases separating them. CDR3 DNA sequence: TGTGCCAGCAGGTTGACAGTGAACACTGAAGCTTTCTTT. Amino acids: CASRLTVNTEAFF.

The V gene is TRBV30, the J gene TRBJ2-7; D not resolved. The CDR3 is 13 amino acids. Germline V gene sequence: CDR1 GTSNPN, CDR2 SVGIG (reference sequence). V shed 1 base and J shed 0 bases, with 7 bases lying between them. CDR3 sequence reads: CAWSAGHSYEQYF. As DNA, the CDR3 is TGTGCCTGGAGTGCAGGCCACTCCTACGAGCAGTACTTC.

This clone was seen a few times. The gene calls are TRBV7-2 and TRBJ2-5; TRBD2 matches 9 bases. The CDR3 length is 14 residues. CDR1 is SGHTA and CDR2 is FQGNSA in the germline V gene. V gave up 1 base and J gave up 7 bases; unmatched junction bases: 4. The CDR3, as DNA: TGTGCCAGCAGCTTAGGACTAGCGGAAGGGACCCAGTACTTC. Its translation: CASSLGLAEGTQYF.

The V gene is TRBV7-3, the J gene TRBJ1-1, with 8 nucleotides matching TRBD1. Germline CDR1 reads SGHTA; CDR2 reads FQGTGA. This CDR3 is 14 amino acids long. Trimming cost V 6 bases and J 1 base; bases outside gene matches: 4. The DNA for the CDR3 is TGTGCCAGCAGGCAGGGGGCTGGGAACACTGAAGCTTTCTTT. Its protein is CASRQGAGNTEAFF. Full variable domain (rest looked up from reference TRBV7-3 and TRBJ1-1): GAGVSQTPSNKVTEKGKYVELRCDPISGHTALYWYRQSLGQGPEFLIYFQGTGAADDSGLPNDRFFAVRPEGSVSTLKIQRTERGDSAVYLCASRQGAGNTEAFFGQGTRLTVV.

The rearrangement links TRBV7-8 to TRBJ1-5; the match to TRBD1 covers 8 bases. The germline gives CDR1 SGHVS, CDR2 FQNEAQ. Losses at the gene ends were 5 bases for V and 6 bases for J; bases not matched to a gene: 9. The CDR3 totals 15 residues. The CDR3 DNA is TGTGCCAGCAGCGGCCCGGACAGGGCCTTTCAGCCCCAGCATTTT. This translates into CASSGPDRAFQPQHF.

DNA for the CDR3: TGTGCCAGCAGCTTAGCCGTCGGAGAGACCCAGTACTTC. It is translated as CASSLAVGETQYF. The rearrangement uses TRBV11-2 and TRBJ2-5; D is ambiguous. CDR3 length: 13 residues. CDR1 is SGHAT and CDR2 is FQNNGV in the germline V gene. V lost 1 base and J 4 bases, leaving 7 bases between the germline ends. Using reference TRBV11-2 and TRBJ2-5 for the parts outside the CDR3, the full variable domain is EAGVAQSPRYKIIEKRQSVAFWCNPISGHATLYWYQQILGQGPKLLIQFQNNGVVDDSQLPKDRFSAERLKGVDSTLKIQPAKLEDSAVYLCASSLAVGETQYFGPGTRLLVL.

The chain combines TRBV21-1 with TRBJ2-7; the table's D call, TRBD2, has no DNA check behind it. TRBV21-1 is assigned pseudogene status. This CDR3 has 17 residues. The chain's CDR3 is CASSKALGLAGPTKQYF. CDR3 bases: TGTGCCAGCAGCAAAGCGCTAGGACTAGCGGGCCCTACGAAGCAGTACTTC.

The chain couples TRBV28 to TRBJ1-5; D might be TRBD1 (5 bases). The CDR3 runs 14 residues. Germline CDR1 reads MDHEN; CDR2 reads SYDVKM. V gave up 3 bases and J gave up 4 bases, with 10 bases separating them. The CDR3 nucleotides are TGTGCCAGCAGTTTGGTGACAGTTAATCAGCCCCAGCATTTT. It specifies CASSLVTVNQPQHF.

The V and J genes are TRBV2 and TRBJ1-5; 11 nucleotides match TRBD1. V was pared by 4 bases and J by 6 bases, with 5 bases of the junction left unmatched. Germline V gene sequence: CDR1 SNHLY, CDR2 FYNNEI. The CDR3 has 15 residues. The CDR3: CASSGTGGEGQPQHF. The CDR3 nucleotides are TGTGCCAGCAGTGGGACAGGGGGCGAGGGTCAGCCCCAGCATTTT.

This chain links TRBV28 with TRBJ1-2; 8 bases map to TRBD1. The CDR3 has 15 amino acids. V was pared by 4 bases and J by 5 bases, with 9 bases of the junction left unmatched. In germline, CDR1 is MDHEN, CDR2 SYDVKM. CDR3 nucleotides: TGTGCCAGCAGTTCCCCGGACAGGGAATGGTATGGCTACACCTTC. Translation gives CASSSPDREWYGYTF.

This clone was counted only a few times. V usage is TRBV23-1 and J usage is TRBJ1-2; D unclear. TRBV23-1 is flagged as an ORF with uncertain function. Trimming left V 4 bases short and J 9 bases short, with 12 bases between. This CDR3 has 12 amino acids. DNA of the CDR3: TGCGCCAGCAGTCTTAAAGCGAAAAGCTACACCTTC. It is translated as CASSLKAKSYTF.

As concerns this clone: At one end the junction does not follow the germline gene, possibly because of a read error. The V gene is TRBV19, the J gene TRBJ1-5, with 9 positions matching TRBD1. The germline V gene has CDR1 LNHDA and CDR2 SQIVND (reference sequence). There are 13 residues in the CDR3. In DNA form, the CDR3 reads TGTGCCAGTAGTATGGGACAGGGTCAGTCCCAGCATTTT. This codes for CASSMGQGQSQHF.

This sequence joins TRBV30 and TRBJ2-1; 8 bases line up with TRBD2. This CDR3 is 13 amino acids long. The germline gives CDR1 GTSNPN, CDR2 SVGIG (reference sequence). The V segment lost 0 bases and the J segment 15 bases; nucleotides outside the gene matches: 10. The CDR3 DNA is TGTGCCTGGAGTGTTGGGGAGCGGGAGTTTCTGTTCTTC. Amino acid sequence: CAWSVGEREFLFF.

The rearrangement uses TRBV5-1 and TRBJ2-1; D is perhaps TRBD2 (5 bases). Germline V gene sequence: CDR1 SGHRS, CDR2 YFSETQ. Trimming pared 4 bases from V and 0 bases from J, leaving 11 bases between. There are 15 residues in the CDR3. CDR3 region: CASSGGYTSYNEQFF. The CDR3 nucleotides read TGCGCCAGCAGCGGCGGGTACACCTCCTACAATGAGCAGTTCTTC. The full variable domain, with the rest looked up from reference TRBV5-1 and TRBJ2-1, is KAGVTQTPRYLIKTRGQQVTLSCSPISGHRSVSWYQQTPGQGLQFLFEYFSETQRNKGNFPGRFSGRQFSNSRSEMNVSTLELGDSALYLCASSGGYTSYNEQFFGPGTRLTVL.